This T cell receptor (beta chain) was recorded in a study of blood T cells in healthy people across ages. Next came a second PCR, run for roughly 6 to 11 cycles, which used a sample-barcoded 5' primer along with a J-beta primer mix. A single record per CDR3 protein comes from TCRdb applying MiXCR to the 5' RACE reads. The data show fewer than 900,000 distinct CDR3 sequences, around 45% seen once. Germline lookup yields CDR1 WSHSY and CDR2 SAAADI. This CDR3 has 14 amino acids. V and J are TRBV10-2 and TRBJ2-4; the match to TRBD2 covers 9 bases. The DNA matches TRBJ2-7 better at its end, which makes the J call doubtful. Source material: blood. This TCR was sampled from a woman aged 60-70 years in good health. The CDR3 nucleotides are TGCGCCAGCAAGCGACTAGCGGCCACCTACGAGCAGTACTTC. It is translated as CASKRLAATYEQYF.